Below, 10 T cell receptor beta chains from the same sample are listed, as sequenced in a study of blood T cells in healthy people across ages. Sample-barcoded 5' priming and a J-beta primer mix drove a second PCR of roughly 7 to 11 cycles. MiXCR was run by TCRdb on the 5' RACE reads, yielding one entry per CDR3 protein. Of about 1.8 million distinct CDR3 sequences in the sample, roughly 50% were seen once. Sequenced input: blood. Receptors originate from a woman between 40 and 55 years old in good health.

This clonotype was seen ten or more times. The DNA for the CDR3 is TGTGCCACGACGGGAGGAGAGACCCAGTACTTC. This sequence encodes CATTGGETQYF. This rearrangement joins TRBV27 to TRBJ2-5; 7 nucleotides match TRBD2. Germline V gives CDR1 MNHEY, CDR2 SMNVEV (reference sequence). The CDR3 runs to 11 residues. J gave up 4 bases and V 10 bases, and 3 bases lay outside the gene matches.

A few counts support this clonotype. V gene TRBV27 combines with J gene TRBJ2-5; D might be TRBD2 (6 bases). The CDR3 is made up of 14 amino acids. Trimming left V 5 bases short and J 4 bases short, with 14 bases between. Germline V CDR1 and CDR2: MNHEY, SMNVEV (reference sequence). The CDR3 DNA follows: TGTGCCAGCAGTCCCTTGGGGGGTGTAGAGACCCAGTACTTC. Encoded protein: CASSPLGGVETQYF.

The V and J genes are TRBV6-1 and TRBJ2-3, with 8 bases fitting TRBD2. This CDR3 has 17 residues. V was clipped by 1 base and J by 8 bases; unmatched bases: 14. Germline lookup yields CDR1 MNHNS and CDR2 SASEGT. The CDR3 DNA reads as TGTGCCAGCAGTGAAGATTGGCTAGCGGGTAGGGGGGGTACGCAGTATTTT. It yields the protein CASSEDWLAGRGGTQYF.

Only a few counts were recorded for this clonotype. The genes are TRBV12-3 or TRBV12-4 and TRBJ2-1; D remains unclear. Trimming took 2 bases from V and 7 from J, leaving 12 bases between them. There are 14 residues in the CDR3. The CDR3 bases are TGTGCCAGCAGTTTACCGCCCAACATAAATGAGCAGTTCTTC. The encoded protein is CASSLPPNINEQFF.

V is TRBV4-2 and J is TRBJ2-1, with D perhaps matching TRBD2 (5 bases). Per the germline V gene, CDR1 is LGHNA and CDR2 is YNFKEQ. The CDR3 totals 12 residues. V was pared by 2 bases and J by 8 bases, with 7 bases between. CDR3 sequence reads: CASSQLGDEQFF. The CDR3 bases are TGTGCCAGCAGCCAACTCGGGGATGAGCAGTTCTTC.

The V call is TRBV20-1, the J call TRBJ2-7; 9 bases agree with TRBD2. Unmatched junction bases numbered 8, after V lost 1 base and J lost 4 bases. The CDR3 runs 15 residues. The V gene's germline CDR1 is DFQATT and CDR2 SNEGSKA (reference sequence). The CDR3 nucleotides are TGCAGTGCTAGAGTAAGGGGTAGCGGGAGATACGAGCAGTACTTC. Translating it yields CSARVRGSGRYEQYF.

The chain uses TRBV27 and TRBJ2-1, with 9 bases aligning to TRBD2. This CDR3 is built from 16 residues. Germline CDR1 MNHEY, CDR2 SMNVEV (reference sequence). Unmatched junction bases numbered 8, after V lost 5 bases and J lost 3 bases. CDR3 in amino acids: CASSLRLADRYNEQFF. CDR3 coding DNA: TGTGCCAGCAGTCTAAGACTAGCGGATCGCTACAATGAGCAGTTCTTC.

This clonotype is a singleton in its sample. The chain is built from TRBV9 and TRBJ2-7; D might be TRBD1 (6 bases). With 2 bases removed from V and 5 bases from J, the gap between germline ends came to 20 bases. Germline V gene lookup returns CDR1 SGDLS and CDR2 YYNGEE. The CDR3 loop spans 16 amino acids. CDR3 sequence reads: CASSVDPGHLSDEQYF. The DNA for the CDR3 is TGTGCCAGCAGCGTGGACCCGGGACACTTGTCCGACGAGCAGTACTTC. Variable domain in full (rest from reference TRBV9 and TRBJ2-7): DSGVTQTPKHLITATGQRVTLRCSPRSGDLSVYWYQQSLDQGLQFLIQYYNGEERAKGNILERFSAQQFPDLHSELNLSSLELGDSALYFCASSVDPGHLSDEQYFGPGTRLTVT.

This chain connects TRBV7-9 to TRBJ2-7; 7 bases fit TRBD1. V dropped 4 bases and J dropped 2; count of bases not matched to a gene: 8. This CDR3 region has 15 residues. Germline assignment: CDR1 SEHNR and CDR2 FQNEAQ (reference sequence). CDR3: CASSSPGTVTYEQYF. CDR3 sequence (DNA): TGTGCCAGCAGCTCTCCCGGGACAGTGACCTACGAGCAGTACTTC. Full variable domain (remainder filled in from reference TRBV7-9 and TRBJ2-7): DTGVSQNPRHKITKRGQNVTFRCDPISEHNRLYWYRQTLGQGPEFLTYFQNEAQLEKSRLLSDRFSAERPKGSFSTLEIQRTEQGDSAMYLCASSSPGTVTYEQYFGPGTRLTVT.

CDR3 bases: TGTGCCAGCAGTGCGCTGGGACACATCTCTGGAAACACCATATATTTT. Its translation: CASSALGHISGNTIYF. The chain joins TRBV28 to TRBJ1-3, with D possibly TRBD1 on 6 matching bases. Trimming cost V 5 bases and J 0 bases, with 14 bases left between them. CDR1 is MDHEN, CDR2 SYDVKM, per germline. This CDR3 contains 16 residues.